This is a list of T cell receptor beta chains from one sample in a study of T cell responses to AZD1222 COVID-19 vaccine. Clones were read by immunoSEQ multiplex PCR, and TCRdb kept only the in-frame ones, dropping some. The data show 130,000 or so clones, with roughly 88% seen just once and roughly a quarter held by the top ten. Specimen: peripheral blood, collected 28 days after the second AZD1222 dose. These receptors were obtained from an adult who received the AZD1222 COVID-19 vaccine. Both conserved end residues are part of each CDR3.

v_call cdr3_length cdr3_aa
TRBV24-1 14 CATSEAGQGTEAFF
TRBV7-9 14 CASSPQTGLGGYTF
TRBV4-2 17 CASSQEGSSLKGNGYTF
TRBV3-1/TRBV3-2 15 CASSPRDRAGNTIYF
TRBV20-1 11 CSADGQYEQYF
TRBV7-8 15 CASSLVIPEVLSYTF
TRBV14 15 CASSQGAGGDYGYTF
TRBV15 16 CATSRERTGGSQPQHF
TRBV25-1 16 CASQVGTANLRDTIYF
TRBV10-1 15 CASSEFAGGTGELFF
TRBV13 14 CASSGGRENEKLFF
TRBV6-5 15 CASRYSRQGGWPQHF
TRBV15 15 CATSKEDRVNRPQHF
TRBV29-1 13 CSVLTSDQETQYF
TRBV28 13 CASRRAPNEKLFF
TRBV5-1 14 CASRLVALNTEAFF
TRBV6-4 15 CASSYSGGGTDTQYF
TRBV4-1 17 CASSQETAAAGGEKLFF
TRBV7-8 17 CASSLVWGDRAGNTIYF
TRBV5-4 13 CASSLPGRAEAFF
TRBV12-5 16 CASGLENRGGGYGYTF
TRBV21-1 17 CASSRPTPKILYYGYTF
TRBV7-2 14 CASSLGMVGTEAFF
TRBV5-1 17 CASSQTSGALNTGELFF
TRBV28 15 CASRASGVEGTEAFF
TRBV29-1 16 CSAGLAGGSSYNEQFF
TRBV25-1 14 CASEQGFNTGELFF
TRBV19 17 CASSIKGRGTGLNEQFF
TRBV6-5 13 CASTHLSTDTQYF
TRBV6-6 14 CASVRRGQTYEQYF
TRBV7-9 13 CASSIQGAVGYTF
TRBV24-1 15 CATSDWGGSTDTQYF
TRBV14 17 CASSQEGAHRVQETQYF
TRBV4-2 18 CASSQTWEGDSTLYEQYF
TRBV10-1 16 CASSDPTSPDTGELFF
TRBV3-1/TRBV3-2 13 CASSQTPNTEAFF
TRBV7-2 16 CASSLATGTFQETQYF
TRBV5-1 13 CASSPDRAYEQYF
TRBV6-4 15 CASSEGWAGENEQFF
TRBV5-5 16 CASSLGPGQRVWGYTF
TRBV5-5 16 CASSPGQSATNEKLFF
TRBV20-1 11 CSAYNNYGYTF
TRBV18 13 CASSPVRGTEAFF
TRBV19 14 CASSIAGAEETQYF
TRBV7-9 13 CASSSPQGREQYF
TRBV11-2 14 CASSLNPLREKLFF
TRBV6-5 14 CASSYQGGAYEQYF
TRBV10-1 15 CASSQAGGRSDEQFF
TRBV18 17 CASSHAALDGGAQPQHF
TRBV15 15 CATSRDSQGSYGYTF
TRBV4-3 14 CASSPTPRGAGYTF
TRBV7-2 12 CASTGRGDEQYF
TRBV7-3 15 CASSLMAAGNSPLHF
TRBV7-9 13 CAGGDRTTDTQYF
TRBV29-1 13 CSALGPGDSPLHF
TRBV30 13 CAWSVRRGDTQYF
TRBV27 15 CASSLKVGGAGEQYF
TRBV4-3 14 CASSPFRNSYEQYF
TRBV5-1 14 CASRATGDGNTIYF
TRBV4-3 16 CASSQEASGGGNEQFF